The 25 T cell receptor beta chains listed next were all sequenced from one sample in a study of CXCR3-negative and CXCR3-positive naive CD8 T cells. TRB cDNA libraries were made by UMI-labeled 5' RACE. TCRdb reprocessed the 5' RACE reads and stores each CDR3 protein as one record, lacking DNA. The specimen's table records over 70,000 distinct CDR3 sequences. The sequenced material came from naive CXCR3- CD8+ T cells from blood. Regarding subset: CD45RO-CCR7+CD27+CD95- naive CD8+ T cells lacking CXCR3 (TNR3-). The receptors shown here come from a human donor in good health. Some clones in this sample may be carry-over from other donors' samples.

This chain uses TRBV20-1 with TRBJ2-1. CDR1 DFQATT and CDR2 SNEGSKA come from the germline V gene (reference sequence). CDR3 length equals 15 residues. The CDR3 loop is CSARDISADYNEQFF.

The rearrangement joins TRBV6-4 to TRBJ2-1; lacking DNA, the TRBD1 call made by TCRdb goes unchecked. This CDR3 comprises 15 residues. Germline CDR1 and CDR2: MRHNA and SNTAGT. The CDR3 reads CASSDSTGGYNEQFF.

The chain uses TRBV28 and TRBJ2-1. Germline lookup yields CDR1 MDHEN and CDR2 SYDVKM. This CDR3 contains 14 residues. The CDR3 sequence is CASSLERHGNEQFF.

The J gene is TRBJ1-2, the V gene TRBV20-1; TCRdb calls TRBD1, which cannot be checked without DNA. Per germline, CDR1 DFQATT and CDR2 SNEGSKA (reference sequence). The CDR3 totals 14 residues. CDR3 loop: CSARDSGVNYGYTF.

The J gene is TRBJ2-2, the V gene TRBV7-3. The CDR3 is made up of 15 amino acids. Germline V lookup: CDR1 SGHTA, CDR2 FQGTGA. CDR3 region: CASSSLAGYAGELFF.

The chain couples TRBV7-2 to TRBJ2-7; checking the TCRdb D call of TRBD2 is not possible without DNA. The CDR3 spans 19 residues. Germline lookup yields CDR1 SGHTA and CDR2 FQGNSA. CDR3 region: CASSLASQLGFTDSYEQYF.

V is TRBV20-1 and J is TRBJ2-3; the TCRdb D gene call, TRBD2, has no DNA to confirm it. There are 17 residues in the CDR3. Germline assignment: CDR1 DFQATT and CDR2 SNEGSKA (reference sequence). The CDR3 loop is CSARETLGRIFTDTQYF.

The V gene is TRBV14, the J gene TRBJ2-5; TCRdb picks TRBD1, but there is no DNA to check that call. Germline V gives CDR1 SGHDN, CDR2 FVKESK. The CDR3 loop spans 16 amino acids. CDR3 sequence: CASSQDFAGAGETQYF.

The rearrangement links TRBV14 to TRBJ1-2; the D gene TCRdb calls, TRBD1, cannot be checked with no DNA. The CDR3 sequence is 12 residues long. Germline assignment: CDR1 SGHDN and CDR2 FVKESK. The CDR3 sequence is CASSMGGYGYTF.

This sequence joins TRBV12-3 or TRBV12-4 and TRBJ1-6. The CDR3 loop spans 12 amino acids. The CDR3 spells CAASRGESPLHF.

The chain is built from TRBV4-1 and TRBJ1-5; the TRBD1 assignment by TCRdb is unverifiable without DNA. This CDR3 has 18 amino acids. The germline gives CDR1 MGHRA, CDR2 YSYEKL. The CDR3 loop is CASSQAAPSGWGNQPQHF.

This sequence joins TRBV10-3 and TRBJ2-7. CDR1 and CDR2 from the germline V gene are ENHRY and SYGVKD. This CDR3 is 12 amino acids long. CDR3 region: CAISDRGYEQYF.

V gene TRBV27 combines with J gene TRBJ1-5; TCRdb returns TRBD1, unconfirmable since there is no DNA. Germline V gives CDR1 MNHEY, CDR2 SMNVEV (reference sequence). The CDR3 is 17 amino acids. This CDR3 is CASSSWTGGYSNQPQHF.

This chain links TRBV29-1 with TRBJ2-3; TCRdb outputs TRBD2, but without DNA this stays unchecked. Germline lookup yields CDR1 SQVTM and CDR2 ANQGSEA. The CDR3 runs 15 residues. This CDR3 is CSVVVRGSRIDTQYF.

The chain is built from TRBV29-1 and TRBJ2-1; the TCRdb call, TRBD2, lacks DNA for checking. CDR3 length: 13 amino acids. In germline, CDR1 is SQVTM, CDR2 ANQGSEA. CDR3 sequence: CSVEDGARDEQFF.

This chain joins TRBV20-1 and TRBJ2-5. The CDR3 sequence is 15 residues long. CDR1 is DFQATT and CDR2 is SNEGSKA in the germline V gene (reference sequence). The CDR3 spells CSACELARIQETQYF.

The chain couples TRBV12-3 or TRBV12-4 to TRBJ2-3; there is no DNA to check the TCRdb D call of TRBD2. The CDR3 runs to 16 residues. CDR3 protein: CASSLGLAGPGDTQYF.

The J gene is TRBJ2-5, the V gene TRBV3-1. Germline V gene sequence: CDR1 LGHDT, CDR2 YNNKEL (reference sequence). The CDR3 is made up of 13 amino acids. The CDR3 spells CASSHVRSETQYF.

The genes are TRBV7-3 and TRBJ2-5; with no DNA, the TCRdb D assignment of TRBD2 cannot be verified. The CDR3 totals 15 residues. Per the germline V gene, CDR1 is SGHTA and CDR2 is FQGTGA. CDR3 protein: CASSQTGLAGETQYF. The entire variable domain, with the rest obtained from reference TRBV7-3 and TRBJ2-5, is as follows: GAGVSQTPSNKVTEKGKYVELRCDPISGHTALYWYRQSLGQGPEFLIYFQGTGAADDSGLPNDRFFAVRPEGSVSTLKIQRTERGDSAVYLCASSQTGLAGETQYFGPGTRLLVL.

The chain joins TRBV29-1 to TRBJ2-7; lacking DNA, the TRBD1 call made by TCRdb goes unchecked. This CDR3 spans 13 amino acids. Germline loops: CDR1 SQVTM, CDR2 ANQGSEA. The CDR3: CSALTGGDYEQYF.

J is TRBJ2-1 and V is TRBV19. The CDR3 spans 13 residues. Germline loops: CDR1 LNHDA, CDR2 SQIVND (reference sequence). The chain's CDR3 is CASSISFYNEQFF.

The chain couples TRBV7-6 to TRBJ1-5. Germline V gives CDR1 SGHVS, CDR2 FNYEAQ. The CDR3 is 17 amino acids. The CDR3 spells CASSLASTEESNQPQHF.

The V call is TRBV4-1, the J call TRBJ2-1. The CDR3 runs to 11 residues. In germline, CDR1 is MGHRA, CDR2 YSYEKL. This CDR3 reads CASSPGTEQFF.

The chain recombines TRBV29-1 with TRBJ2-3; the TRBD1 assignment by TCRdb is unverifiable without DNA. This CDR3 contains 15 residues. Germline loops: CDR1 SQVTM, CDR2 ANQGSEA. This chain's CDR3 is CSVEWTGASTDTQYF.

The chain joins TRBV19 to TRBJ2-3; absent DNA, TCRdb's TRBD1 call cannot be checked. The CDR3 has 15 residues. Per the germline V gene, CDR1 is LNHDA and CDR2 is SQIVND (reference sequence). CDR3: CASNTGGLGGDTQYF.